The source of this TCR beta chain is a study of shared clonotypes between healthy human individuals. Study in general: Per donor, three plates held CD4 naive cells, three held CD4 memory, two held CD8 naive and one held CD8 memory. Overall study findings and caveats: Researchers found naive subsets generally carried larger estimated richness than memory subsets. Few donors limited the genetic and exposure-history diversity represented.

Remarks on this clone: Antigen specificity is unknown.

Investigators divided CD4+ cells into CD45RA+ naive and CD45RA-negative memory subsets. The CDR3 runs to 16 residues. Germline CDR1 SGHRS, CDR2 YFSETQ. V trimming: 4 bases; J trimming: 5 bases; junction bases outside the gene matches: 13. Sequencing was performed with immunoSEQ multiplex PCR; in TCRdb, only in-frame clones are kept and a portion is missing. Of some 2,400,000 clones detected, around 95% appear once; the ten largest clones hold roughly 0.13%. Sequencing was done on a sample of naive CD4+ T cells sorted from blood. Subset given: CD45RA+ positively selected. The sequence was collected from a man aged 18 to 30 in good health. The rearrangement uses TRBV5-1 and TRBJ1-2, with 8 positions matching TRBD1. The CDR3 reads CASSPDISDRVYGYTF. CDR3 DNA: TGCGCCAGCAGCCCCGATATCTCGGACAGGGTGTATGGCTACACCTTC.